The 31 T cell receptor beta chains below come from one sample, sequenced in a study of shared clonotypes between healthy human individuals. Method: immunoSEQ multiplex PCR; TCRdb's copy keeps in-frame clones and lacks some. The table shows about 1 million clones, with about 75% occurring only once. Source material: memory CD4+ T cells sorted from blood. Regarding subset: CD45RA-negative fraction. These receptors were taken from a man aged 18 to 30 in good health.

This rearrangement joins TRBV23-1 to TRBJ2-7; 16 bases are shared with TRBD2. TRBV23-1 is an ORF for which the function is uncertain. The CDR3 runs to 16 residues. V was clipped by 0 bases and J by 6 bases; unmatched bases: 2. The CDR3 reads CASSQSGTSGGVEQYF. The CDR3 nucleotides read TGCGCCAGCAGTCAATCCGGGACTAGCGGGGGGGTCGAGCAGTACTTC.

V usage is TRBV20-1 and J usage is TRBJ2-1, with no clear D. Germline V gene lookup returns CDR1 DFQATT and CDR2 SNEGSKA (reference sequence). The CDR3 consists of 10 residues. V was clipped by 4 bases and J by 6 bases, with 4 bases between them. The CDR3 DNA is TGCAGTGCTAAATCCAATGAGCAGTTCTTC. This gives the protein CSAKSNEQFF.

A single count supports this clone. Compared with germline, one end of the junction differs, possibly owing to a read error. The chain recombines TRBV9 with TRBJ1-2; tentatively, D is TRBD1 (5 bases). CDR3 length equals 12 residues. The germline gives CDR1 SGDLS, CDR2 YYNGEE. The CDR3 region is CASSPVAGSLSF. CDR3 DNA sequence: TGTGCCAGCAGCCCAGTCGCAGGGAGCCTCAGTTTC.

The chain links TRBV6-4 to TRBJ2-6; D unresolved. V lost 6 bases to trimming and J lost 0 bases, with 9 bases between them. This CDR3 contains 15 residues. Per the germline V gene, CDR1 is MRHNA and CDR2 is SNTAGT. CDR3 DNA sequence: TGTGCCAGCAGCGCAACTATCTCTGGGGCCAACGTCCTGACTTTC. Translation: CASSATISGANVLTF.

This clone showed up just a few times. The chain links TRBV30 to TRBJ2-3, with 9 bases that match TRBD2. Germline V gene sequence: CDR1 GTSNPN, CDR2 SVGIG (reference sequence). The CDR3 extends over 20 amino acids. With V trimmed by 0 bases and J by 4 bases, 20 bases remained unmatched. For the CDR3, the DNA is TGTGCCTGGAGTGTATCTAGAGAGGTAGCGGGGGCGAAACGTGCAGATACGCAGTATTTT. Translation gives CAWSVSREVAGAKRADTQYF.

The chain links TRBV27 to TRBJ1-2; tentative D call: TRBD1 (5 bases). Germline V CDR1 and CDR2: MNHEY, SMNVEV (reference sequence). Trimming removed 3 bases from V and 8 bases from J, with 13 bases in between. The length of the CDR3 is 13 residues. CDR3 sequence: CASSFRDRGGYTF. In nucleotides, the CDR3 is TGTGCCAGCAGTTTCCGAGATCGGGGGGGCTACACCTTC.

J is TRBJ1-6 and V is TRBV7-3; the D is unclear. The germline V gene has CDR1 SGHTA and CDR2 FQGTGA. This CDR3 is 16 amino acids long. V shed 5 bases and J shed 9 bases, with 20 bases lying between them. The CDR3 is CASSAHAGGLGSPLHF. In nucleotides, the CDR3 is TGTGCCAGCAGCGCCCATGCGGGAGGTTTAGGTTCACCCCTCCACTTT.

This clone was seen more than once but under ten times. V gene TRBV25-1 combines with J gene TRBJ2-5; D gene ambiguous. V was clipped by 3 bases and J by 3 bases, with 14 bases between them. The CDR3 has 15 residues. Germline CDR1 reads MGHDK; CDR2 reads SYGVNS. The CDR3: CASSDSRTGEETQYF. CDR3 in DNA: TGTGCCAGCAGTGATTCCCGGACGGGTGAAGAGACCCAGTACTTC.

The CDR3 DNA follows: TGTGCCAGCAGCCACCGGGGGGGCGGGACCTACAATGAGCAGTTCTTC. Its translation is CASSHRGGGTYNEQFF. The rearrangement links TRBV7-8 to TRBJ2-1; the match to TRBD2 covers 8 bases. The CDR3 is 16 residues long. Germline V gene lookup returns CDR1 SGHVS and CDR2 FQNEAQ. The J segment lost 2 bases and the V segment lost 5 bases, leaving 8 bases of the junction unmatched.

The chain combines TRBV7-9 with TRBJ2-3, with TRBD2 matching 10 bases. This CDR3 comprises 16 residues. Germline CDR1 and CDR2: SEHNR and FQNEAQ (reference sequence). Trimming took 4 bases from V and 2 from J; bases not matched to a gene: 6. CDR3 protein: CASSSGTSAITDTQYF. In DNA, the CDR3 is TGTGCCAGCAGCTCAGGGACTAGCGCGATCACAGATACGCAGTATTTT.

This clone has only a few counts. V gene TRBV6-5 combines with J gene TRBJ1-3, with TRBD1 matching 7 bases. V dropped 6 bases and J dropped 7; count of bases not matched to a gene: 6. Germline loops: CDR1 MNHEY, CDR2 SVGAGI. This CDR3 comprises 13 residues. CDR3 loop: CASSKTGDNTIYF. CDR3 nucleotides: TGTGCCAGCAGCAAAACAGGGGACAACACCATATATTTT.

J is TRBJ1-1 and V is TRBV5-8; no clear D gene. This CDR3 is built from 11 residues. V was shortened by 4 bases and J by 7 bases, with 8 bases between the two germline ends. Germline assignment: CDR1 SGHTS and CDR2 YDEGEE. This CDR3 reads CASSQQREAFF. The CDR3 DNA reads TGTGCCAGCAGCCAACAGCGTGAAGCTTTCTTT. The variable domain in full, with the rest retrieved from reference TRBV5-8 and TRBJ1-1, is EAGVTQSPTHLIKTRGQQATLRCSPISGHTSVYWYQQALGLGLQFLLWYDEGEERNRGNFPPRFSGRQFPNYSSELNVNALELEDSALYLCASSQQREAFFGQGTRLTVV.

This clone was seen just once. The sample carries other DNA sequences with the same CDR3. The chain links TRBV5-4 to TRBJ1-3, with 7 bases lining up with TRBD1. CDR3 length equals 14 residues. The trim removed 2 bases at V and 1 base at J, leaving 0 bases unmatched. Germline CDR1 and CDR2: SGHNT and YYREEE (reference sequence). The CDR3 reads CASSLQGSGNTIYF. The CDR3 DNA sequence: TGTGCCAGCAGCTTACAGGGGTCTGGAAACACCATATATTTT.

A remark on this clone: The same CDR3 arises from other DNA sequences in this sample as well. This chain links TRBV18 with TRBJ2-6; D is uncertain. This CDR3 comprises 14 residues. CDR1 is KGHSH, CDR2 LQKENI, per germline. V shed 2 bases and J shed 4 bases, with 6 bases lying between them. The CDR3 protein is CASSPGSGANVLTF. CDR3 coding DNA: TGTGCCAGCTCACCAGGGTCCGGGGCCAACGTCCTGACTTTC.

V usage is TRBV9 and J usage is TRBJ2-3; possibly TRBD2 for D (6 bases). The CDR3 contains 16 residues. V lost 0 bases to trimming and J lost 1 base, with 12 bases between them. In germline, CDR1 is SGDLS, CDR2 YYNGEE. CDR3 in amino acids: CASSVGRGKRTDTQYF. In DNA, the CDR3 is TGTGCCAGCAGCGTAGGGCGGGGTAAGCGCACAGATACGCAGTATTTT.

This clone was detected only once. This chain uses TRBV6-1 with TRBJ2-7; 10 bases match TRBD2. Germline loops: CDR1 MNHNS, CDR2 SASEGT. V was clipped by 5 bases and J by 2 bases; unmatched bases: 3. The CDR3 loop spans 14 amino acids. DNA of the CDR3: TGTGCCAGCAGTCTAGCGGGGGCGACCTACGAGCAGTACTTC. The encoded protein is CASSLAGATYEQYF.

This clone was counted a few times. Distinct nucleotide sequences in the sample also encode this CDR3. The CDR3 spells CASSIKGSYGYTF. CDR3 coding DNA: TGTGCCAGTAGTATCAAAGGGAGCTATGGCTACACCTTC. The chain uses TRBV19 and TRBJ1-2; D ambiguous. In germline, CDR1 is LNHDA, CDR2 SQIVND (reference sequence). The V gene lost 3 bases and the J gene lost 4 bases, with 9 bases spanning the gap. This CDR3 is 13 amino acids long.

CDR3 sequence (DNA): TGTGCCACCGTGGGACAGGGGTCTTTAATGGGCGAGCAGTACTTC. The encoded protein is CATVGQGSLMGEQYF. This chain links TRBV28 with TRBJ2-7; 10 bases fit TRBD1. Losses at the gene ends were 10 bases for V and 6 bases for J; bases not matched to a gene: 15. The CDR3 spans 15 residues. CDR1 is MDHEN and CDR2 is SYDVKM in the germline V gene.

The rearrangement links TRBV10-2 to TRBJ2-7, with a weak D call TRBD1 (6 bases). Trimming took off 1 base at V and 2 bases at J, with 12 bases between the two ends. The CDR3 runs 15 residues. Germline values: CDR1 WSHSY, CDR2 SAAADI. This CDR3 is CASSELGQFTYEQYF. Here the CDR3 DNA reads TGCGCCAGCAGTGAGTTGGGACAATTTACCTACGAGCAGTACTTC.

In this sample, this clone turned up once. J is TRBJ2-1 and V is TRBV19; 9 bases are a match to TRBD2. V lost 2 bases to trimming and J lost 5 bases; unmatched junction nucleotides: 16. This CDR3 has 19 amino acids. The germline V gene has CDR1 LNHDA and CDR2 SQIVND (reference sequence). CDR3 DNA sequence: TGTGCCAGTAGTATAATACGGGGTCGGAGACTAGCGGCCGACAATGAGCAGTTCTTC. Protein sequence: CASSIIRGRRLAADNEQFF.

The genes are TRBV9 and TRBJ2-3; 9 bases align to TRBD2. CDR1 and CDR2 (germline): SGDLS, YYNGEE. The CDR3 loop spans 15 amino acids. Trimming at V came to 4 bases and at J to 6 bases, leaving 9 bases not matched to a gene. The DNA of the CDR3 is TGTGCCAGCAGCCCCCTGGGGACTAGCTCCGATACGCAGTATTTT. Its protein product is CASSPLGTSSDTQYF.

The V and J genes are TRBV10-3 and TRBJ2-7, with D possibly matching TRBD1 (6 bases). This CDR3 has 11 residues. Germline lookup yields CDR1 ENHRY and CDR2 SYGVKD. The V end lost 10 bases, the J end lost 6 bases, and 13 bases lay between the germline ends. The CDR3 loop is CATIDRREQYF. The CDR3 region has the DNA TGTGCCACCATTGACAGGCGCGAGCAGTACTTC.

The J gene is TRBJ2-3, the V gene TRBV5-1; the D call may be TRBD1 or TRBD2 (6 bases each). Germline lookup yields CDR1 SGHRS and CDR2 YFSETQ. The V end lost 4 bases, the J end lost 4 bases, and 19 bases lay between the germline ends. This CDR3 region has 16 residues. CDR3 in amino acids: CASSRESRRGADTQYF. The CDR3 DNA sequence: TGCGCCAGCAGCAGAGAGTCCAGGAGGGGGGCAGATACGCAGTATTTT.

The V gene is TRBV10-3, the J gene TRBJ2-5; TRBD1 aligns across 8 bases. CDR1 and CDR2 from the germline V gene are ENHRY and SYGVKD. V shed 6 bases and J 5 bases; nucleotides not matched to a gene: 11. The CDR3 sequence is 15 residues long. CDR3 amino acids: CAISGGRGREETQYF. The CDR3 DNA reads as TGTGCCATCAGCGGAGGCAGGGGGCGTGAGGAGACCCAGTACTTC.

CDR3 in amino acids: CASSANRDTDTQYF. The DNA of the CDR3 is TGTGCCAGCAGTGCCAACAGAGACACAGATACGCAGTATTTT. The chain uses TRBV2 and TRBJ2-3; D call uncertain. Per the germline V gene, CDR1 is SNHLY and CDR2 is FYNNEI. The length of the CDR3 is 14 residues. The V end lost 4 bases, the J end lost 2 bases, and 10 bases lay between the germline ends.

This clone was observed a handful of times. The gene calls are TRBV5-1 and TRBJ2-7, with D possibly being TRBD1 or TRBD2 (5 bases each). Germline V CDR1 and CDR2: SGHRS, YFSETQ. The CDR3 totals 14 residues. The V end lost 0 bases, the J end lost 6 bases, and 13 bases lay between the germline ends. This CDR3 reads CASSLERGLGEQYF. The CDR3 DNA reads TGCGCCAGCAGCTTGGAGAGGGGATTGGGCGAGCAGTACTTC.

The V gene is TRBV5-1, the J gene TRBJ2-3, with 8 positions matching TRBD2. The CDR3 extends over 15 amino acids. From germline, CDR1 is SGHRS and CDR2 YFSETQ. Trimming cost V 4 bases and J 4 bases; bases outside gene matches: 8. In DNA, the CDR3 is TGCGCCAGCAGCCCTGTAGTAGCGGGGTCAGATACGCAGTATTTT. Its translation: CASSPVVAGSDTQYF. The complete variable domain, with remaining parts taken from reference TRBV5-1 and TRBJ2-3, reads KAGVTQTPRYLIKTRGQQVTLSCSPISGHRSVSWYQQTPGQGLQFLFEYFSETQRNKGNFPGRFSGRQFSNSRSEMNVSTLELGDSALYLCASSPVVAGSDTQYFGPGTRLTVL.

This sequence joins TRBV6-6 and TRBJ1-2; 9 bases match TRBD1. J gave up 5 bases and V 7 bases, and 8 bases lay outside the gene matches. The CDR3 sequence is 14 residues long. Per germline, CDR1 MNHNY and CDR2 SVGAGI (reference sequence). Here the CDR3 DNA reads TGTGCCAGCAACCCGGGACAGGGCTTATATGGCTACACCTTC. This gives the protein CASNPGQGLYGYTF.

The chain joins TRBV29-1 to TRBJ2-7; 7 bases match TRBD1. Losses at the gene ends were 7 bases for V and 7 bases for J; bases not matched to a gene: 16. Per the germline V gene, CDR1 is SQVTM and CDR2 is ANQGSEA. The CDR3 spans 14 residues. CDR3 region: CSAGTATGLSEQYF. Written as DNA, the CDR3 is TGCAGCGCCGGTACTGCGACAGGGCTGTCGGAGCAGTACTTC.

The chain has TRBV21-1 and TRBJ1-6; the table names TRBD1, a call not compared with the DNA. TRBV21-1 is a recognized pseudogene. The CDR3 length is 15 residues. The CDR3 sequence is CASSNEQGICSPLHF. The CDR3 DNA sequence: TGTGCCAGCAGCAATGAACAGGGAATCTGTTCACCCCTCCACTTT.

The gene calls are TRBV18 and TRBJ1-4; D is unclear. CDR1 KGHSH and CDR2 LQKENI come from the germline V gene. The V end lost 3 bases, the J end lost 0 bases, and 8 bases lay between the germline ends. The CDR3 loop spans 15 amino acids. This CDR3 reads CASSPQFATNEKLFF. As DNA, the CDR3 is TGTGCCAGCTCACCCCAATTTGCAACTAATGAAAAACTGTTTTTT.